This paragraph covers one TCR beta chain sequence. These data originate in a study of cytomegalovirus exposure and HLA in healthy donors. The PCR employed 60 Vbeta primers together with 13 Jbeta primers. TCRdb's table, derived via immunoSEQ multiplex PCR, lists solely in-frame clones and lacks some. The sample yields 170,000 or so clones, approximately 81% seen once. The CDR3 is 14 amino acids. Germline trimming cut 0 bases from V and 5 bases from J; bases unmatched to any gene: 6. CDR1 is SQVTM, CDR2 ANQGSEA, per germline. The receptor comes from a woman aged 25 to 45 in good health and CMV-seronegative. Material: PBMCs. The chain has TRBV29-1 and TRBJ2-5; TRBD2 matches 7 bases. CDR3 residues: CSVEDLGGGETQYF. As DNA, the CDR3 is TGCAGCGTTGAAGATCTCGGGGGAGGGGAGACCCAGTACTTC. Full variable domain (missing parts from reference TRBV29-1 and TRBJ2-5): SAVISQKPSRDICQRGTSLTIQCQVDSQVTMMFWYRQQPGQSLTLIATANQGSEATYESGFVIDKFPISRPNLTFSTLTVSNMSPEDSSIYLCSVEDLGGGETQYFGPGTRLLVL.